The clone carrying this TCR beta chain was observed a single time. Its antigen is unidentified. The CDR3 is 13 residues long. Germline assignment: CDR1 DFQATT and CDR2 SNEGSKA (reference sequence). Trimming took 7 bases from V and 7 from J; bases not matched to a gene: 9. The data are from a study of blood T cells in healthy people across ages. The people who gave samples were healthy Caucasians from Russia, aged roughly 6 to 100. Sample-barcoded 5' priming and a J-beta primer mix drove a second PCR of roughly 6 to 12 cycles. One entry per CDR3 protein results from TCRdb running MiXCR on the 5' RACE reads. The profile covers more than 1,000,000 distinct CDR3 sequences, with 20% to 25% appearing a single time and less than 0.85% taken by the ten largest. Findings of the study overall: The recorded TCR beta diversity per million T cells decreased in a roughly linear manner with age.

These data are also associated with another study on T cells of mothers and their children.

The sequencing input was blood. The rearrangement links TRBV20-1 to TRBJ2-7; TRBD1 matches at 11 bases. The TCR was taken from a girl aged 2-10 years in good health. CDR3: CSVARDRGYEQYF. CDR3 in DNA: TGCAGTGTCGCACGGGACAGGGGGTATGAGCAGTACTTC.